This note documents a single T cell receptor beta chain sequence. This sample stems from a study of Ad26.COV2.S vaccination and SARS-CoV-2 variants. The assay was immunoSEQ multiplex PCR, and TCRdb's table has in-frame clones only and misses some. The data show roughly 500,000 clones, about 83% seen once. CDR3 size: 17 residues. With 6 bases clipped from V and 11 bases from J, the junction kept 17 bases outside the gene matches. Germline CDR1 MDHEN, CDR2 SYDVKM. Treatment reported: 15 to 20 received Ad26.COV2.S at low or high dose, single or two shots; 5 received placebo; per-sample allocation not given. Sampling was done on day 63 after the first vaccine or placebo injection. This adult donor, from Boston, was 18-55 years old.

The sequence was obtained from a person aged 18-65 years who received the Ad26.COV2.S COVID-19 vaccine or a placebo. Sequenced material: peripheral blood, taken in a trial of Ad26.COV2.S vaccine versus placebo. The chain is built from TRBV28 and TRBJ1-6; 9 positions match TRBD1. CDR3 nucleotides: TGTGCCAGCAGGGGAGACACAGGGGGCGCGGTCACGGCACCCCTCCACTTT. Protein product: CASRGDTGGAVTAPLHF.